This T cell receptor beta chain was obtained from a study of identifying expanded T cells in peripheral blood (dated by TCRdb to the late 2010s). For context, the study as a whole: Separate aliquots of the same genomic DNA pool were sequenced to produce technical replicates, and four replicates were compared in pairs.

The paper's findings and limits, for the study overall: For all healthy donors, the variance in clone template counts between two-week samples rose significantly as total template count increased. Across all healthy-donor time intervals, the beta-binomial model significantly lowered both the number of clones called differentially abundant and the false-positive rate. The authors expected biological variance in healthy repertoires might increase further over much longer intervals such as months to years. The binomial model flagged approximately 1.3 differentially abundant clones between technical replicates but about 16 over about 2 weeks and 18 to 20 over about four weeks.

The immunoSEQ Assay, which relies on bias-controlled multiplex PCR amplification of genomic DNA, was used to profile TCRbeta CDR3 regions. The study's own analysis went as follows. To quantify the absolute abundance of each unique TCRbeta CDR3 region, the sequences were collapsed and filtered. Differential abundance was tested with two models: a binomial (Fisher-equivalent) model and a beta-binomial model that adds time-dependent variance fitted from healthy donors. Any clone with fewer than 5 combined templates was excluded, and a clone was called differentially abundant if its Benjamini-Hochberg FDR was below 0.01. In the beta-binomial model, variance was expressed as a function of the total template count across the two samples, in the form v = (b*log(k)+a)^2. As stored in TCRdb, this immuneACCESS dataset retains in-frame rearrangements with V and J assigned. A fraction of the clones does not appear; measured against another copy, unresolved V genes explain less than half of the discrepancy, and the remainder lacks a known reason. That table furnishes V, J and clone size, whereas the DNA furnished D and trimming. In this sample the table shows 50,000 to 75,000 clones, 80% to 90% of which occur a single time. The ten most abundant clones make up about 4.5% of the sample.

Concerning this clone: Its antigen is still unknown. Per-base quality was not reported, and no clone a single base away is much larger than it.

No immune events such as infections were documented for the healthy donors during the collection period. Time-dependent variance in a beta-binomial model of T-cell clone differential abundance was calibrated using healthy-donor blood repertoires as a training cohort. There were 10 healthy donors in the training cohort, of whom 3 were female and 7 were male. Donor ages ranged from about 29 to 65 years, with an average of roughly 46 years. Whole blood from each healthy donor was obtained from a commercial supplier and was collected at three time points two to three weeks apart. For immunosequencing, genomic DNA was extracted from unsorted whole blood. The CDR3 goes from the cysteine to the phenylalanine over 17 residues. Kept here is only the CDR3 DNA, which spans 51 bases and is read in frame from base 1. V lost 6 bases and J lost 5 bases, and the count of bases not matched to a germline gene is 15. From the germline V gene, CDR1 is SGDLS and CDR2 is YYNGEE.

The TCR originated in a person between 18 and 75 years old in good health. The V gene is TRBV9 and the J gene is TRBJ2-2; TRBD2 fits 8 bases in the junction. Sequencing was done on a sample of blood. The DNA sequence is TGTGCCAGCACCCCACATGATTTAGCGGGATCAACCGGGGAGCTGTTTTTT. Translated, it gives CASTPHDLAGSTGELFF.